The 10 T cell receptor beta chains below come from one sample, sequenced in a study of blood T cell repertoires in COVID-19. Measured with immunoSEQ multiplex PCR; TCRdb has only the in-frame clones, and not every one. The table shows over 200,000 clones, with over 75% occurring only once. The material sequenced was peripheral blood. The source of these receptors is a human donor in a cohort sampled during active COVID-19.

CDR3 protein: CASSLEGWTGHSGNTIYF. CDR3 DNA: TGTGCCAGCAGCTTGGAGGGGTGGACAGGACACTCTGGAAACACCATATATTTT. The chain uses TRBV5-6 and TRBJ1-3; 7 nucleotides match TRBD1. This CDR3 spans 18 amino acids. Germline CDR1 is SGHDT and CDR2 is YYEEEE. With 0 bases clipped from V and 0 bases from J, the junction kept 9 bases outside the gene matches.

The chain uses TRBV15 and TRBJ1-2; 9 bases line up with TRBD1. J was trimmed by 3 bases and V by 1 base; bases with no gene match: 3. The CDR3 runs to 15 residues. The germline V gene encodes CDR1 LNHNV and CDR2 YYDKDF (reference sequence). In DNA form, the CDR3 reads TGTGCCACCAGCAGAGGAGACAGGGGGGACTATGGCTACACCTTC. Translating it yields CATSRGDRGDYGYTF.

V gene TRBV28 combines with J gene TRBJ2-7; 9 nucleotides line up with TRBD1. From germline, CDR1 is MDHEN and CDR2 SYDVKM. Trimming cost V 4 bases and J 2 bases; bases outside gene matches: 6. The CDR3 sequence is 15 residues long. The CDR3 region has the DNA TGTGCCAGCAGTTCTCCGGGGACAGGGACCTACGAGCAGTACTTC. Protein: CASSSPGTGTYEQYF.

The chain has TRBV2 and TRBJ1-1; D remains unclear. Trimming took off 6 bases at V and 1 base at J, with 6 bases between the two ends. CDR1 and CDR2 from the germline V gene are SNHLY and FYNNEI. This CDR3 has 12 amino acids. DNA of the CDR3: TGTGCCAGCAGCAACTGGAACACTGAAGCTTTCTTT. This codes for CASSNWNTEAFF.

CDR3 bases: TGTGCCAGCAGCTTAACCGGGACAGGGGGCGAAAAACTGTTTTTT. It codes for CASSLTGTGGEKLFF. The gene calls are TRBV5-6 and TRBJ1-4, with 12 bases aligning to TRBD1. CDR1 and CDR2 (germline): SGHDT, YYEEEE. The CDR3 runs 15 residues. Trimming cost V 2 bases and J 8 bases; bases outside gene matches: 4.

J is TRBJ1-2 and V is TRBV28; D perhaps matches TRBD1 (5 bases). Germline CDR1 MDHEN, CDR2 SYDVKM. This CDR3 spans 12 amino acids. V lost 4 bases, J lost 5 bases, and 8 bases lay in between. This chain's CDR3 is CASSSGQYGYTF. The CDR3 region has the DNA TGTGCCAGCAGTTCAGGGCAATATGGCTACACCTTC.

V and J are TRBV10-3 and TRBJ2-5, with D possibly being TRBD2 (5 bases). The CDR3 covers 14 residues. Germline V gives CDR1 ENHRY, CDR2 SYGVKD. Deletions cut 0 bases from V and 1 base from J, with 6 bases between. The CDR3 nucleotides are TGTGCCATCAGTGAGTCGGGAGCCCAAGAGACCCAGTACTTC. Its translation: CAISESGAQETQYF.

The genes are TRBV12-3 or TRBV12-4 and TRBJ1-1, with D unresolved. The ends were cut back, 6 bases at V and 6 bases at J, with 11 bases in the middle. The CDR3 contains 12 residues. CDR3 residues: CASRVGLAEAFF. Here the CDR3 DNA reads TGTGCCAGCAGGGTTGGCCTTGCTGAAGCTTTCTTT.

The chain carries TRBV27 and TRBJ2-7; 8 bases line up with TRBD2. The V gene's germline CDR1 is MNHEY and CDR2 SMNVEV (reference sequence). V shed 7 bases, J shed 5 bases, and the junction held 13 bases outside the gene matches. CDR3 size: 15 residues. CDR3 nucleotides: TGTGCCAGCACTCTACGGGGGGGGAGTCCCCACGAGCAGTACTTC. It specifies CASTLRGGSPHEQYF.

CDR3 sequence (DNA): TGTGCCAGCAGCAAGGACAGCGGATCAAACTATGGCTACACCTTC. This translates into CASSKDSGSNYGYTF. This chain links TRBV5-4 with TRBJ1-2; D may be TRBD1 (6 bases). This CDR3 is built from 15 residues. Germline CDR1 SGHNT, CDR2 YYREEE (reference sequence). V gave up 4 bases and J gave up 2 bases, with 15 bases separating them. The variable domain in full, with the rest retrieved from reference TRBV5-4 and TRBJ1-2, is ETGVTQSPTHLIKTRGQQVTLRCSSQSGHNTVSWYQQALGQGPQFIFQYYREEENGRGNFPPRFSGLQFPNYSSELNVNALELDDSALYLCASSKDSGSNYGYTFGSGTRLTVV.